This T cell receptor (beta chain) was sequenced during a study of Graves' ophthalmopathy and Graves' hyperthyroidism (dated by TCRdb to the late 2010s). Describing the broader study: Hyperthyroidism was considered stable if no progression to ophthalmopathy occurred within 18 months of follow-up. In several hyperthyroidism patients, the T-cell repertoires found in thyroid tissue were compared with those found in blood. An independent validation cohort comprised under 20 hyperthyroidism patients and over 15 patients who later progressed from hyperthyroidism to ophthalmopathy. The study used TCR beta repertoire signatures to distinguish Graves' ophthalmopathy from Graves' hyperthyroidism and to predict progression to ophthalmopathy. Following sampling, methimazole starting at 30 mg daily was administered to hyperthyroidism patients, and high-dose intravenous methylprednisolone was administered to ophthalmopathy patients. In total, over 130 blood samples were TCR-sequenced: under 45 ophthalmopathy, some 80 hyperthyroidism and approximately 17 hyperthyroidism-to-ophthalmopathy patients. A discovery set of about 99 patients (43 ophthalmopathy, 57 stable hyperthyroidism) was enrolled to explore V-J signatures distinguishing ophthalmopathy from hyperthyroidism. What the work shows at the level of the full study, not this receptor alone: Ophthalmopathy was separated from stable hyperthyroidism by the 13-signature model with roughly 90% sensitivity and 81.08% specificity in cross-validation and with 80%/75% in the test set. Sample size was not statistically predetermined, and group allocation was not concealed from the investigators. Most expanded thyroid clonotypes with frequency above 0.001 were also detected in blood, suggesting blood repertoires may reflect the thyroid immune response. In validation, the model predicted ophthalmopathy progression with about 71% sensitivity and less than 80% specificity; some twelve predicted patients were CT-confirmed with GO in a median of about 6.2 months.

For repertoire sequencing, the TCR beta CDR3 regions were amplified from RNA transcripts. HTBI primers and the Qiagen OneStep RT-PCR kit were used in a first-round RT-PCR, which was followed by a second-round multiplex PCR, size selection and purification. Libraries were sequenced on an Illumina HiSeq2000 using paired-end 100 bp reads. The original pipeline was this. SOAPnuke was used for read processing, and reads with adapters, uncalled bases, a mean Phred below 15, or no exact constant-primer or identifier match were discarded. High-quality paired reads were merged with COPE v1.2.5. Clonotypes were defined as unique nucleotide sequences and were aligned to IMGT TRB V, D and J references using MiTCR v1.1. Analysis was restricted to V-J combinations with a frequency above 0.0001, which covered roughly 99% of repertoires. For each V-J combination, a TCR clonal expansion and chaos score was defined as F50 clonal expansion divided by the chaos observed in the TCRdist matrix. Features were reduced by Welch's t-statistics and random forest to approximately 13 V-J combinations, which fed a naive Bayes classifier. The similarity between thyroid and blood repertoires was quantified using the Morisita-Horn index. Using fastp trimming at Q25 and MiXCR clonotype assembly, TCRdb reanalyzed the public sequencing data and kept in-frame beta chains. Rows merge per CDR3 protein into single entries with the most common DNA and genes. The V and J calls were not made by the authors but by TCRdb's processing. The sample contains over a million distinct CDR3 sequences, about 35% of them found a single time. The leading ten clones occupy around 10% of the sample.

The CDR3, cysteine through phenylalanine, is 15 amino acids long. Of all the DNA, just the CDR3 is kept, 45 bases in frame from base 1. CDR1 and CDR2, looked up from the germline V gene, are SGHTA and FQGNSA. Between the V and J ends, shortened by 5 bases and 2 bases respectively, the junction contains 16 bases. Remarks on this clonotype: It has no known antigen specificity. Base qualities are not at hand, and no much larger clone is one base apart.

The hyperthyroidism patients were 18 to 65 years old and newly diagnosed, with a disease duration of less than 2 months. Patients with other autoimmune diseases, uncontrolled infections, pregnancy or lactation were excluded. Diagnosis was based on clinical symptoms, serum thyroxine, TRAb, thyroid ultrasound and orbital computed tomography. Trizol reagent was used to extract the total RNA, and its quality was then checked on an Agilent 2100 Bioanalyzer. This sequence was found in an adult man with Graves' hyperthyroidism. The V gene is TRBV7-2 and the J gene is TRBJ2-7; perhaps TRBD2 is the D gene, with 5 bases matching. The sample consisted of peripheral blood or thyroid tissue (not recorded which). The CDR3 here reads CASSPRGPNPYEQYF. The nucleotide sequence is TGTGCCAGCAGCCCCCGCGGGCCGAATCCCTACGAGCAGTACTTC.